The 23 T cell receptor beta chains given below trace back to one sample, sequenced in a study of blood T cell repertoires in COVID-19 (dated by TCRdb to about 2020). The library came from the immunoSEQ multiplex PCR assay. The table was pulled from immuneACCESS by TCRdb, which kept in-frame rearrangements only. Such tables lose some clones; where checked, under half of the loss comes from unresolved V genes, and the rest has no known cause. This sample has under 350,000 clones in its table, and around 86% of those were observed once. The ten largest clones take up roughly 1.3% of the sample. The sequencing sample was made of peripheral blood. These receptor sequences come from a man in his 70s with acute or convalescent COVID-19.

This chain uses TRBV30 with TRBJ1-1, with D perhaps matching TRBD1 (6 bases). The CDR3 spans 15 residues. The V gene's germline CDR1 is GTSNPN and CDR2 SVGIG (reference sequence). Trimming took off 4 bases at V and 1 base at J, with 16 bases between the two ends. The CDR3 here is CAWKYPGTTNTEAFF. In DNA, the CDR3 is TGTGCCTGGAAGTACCCCGGGACAACGAACACTGAAGCTTTCTTT. The full variable domain, in which reference TRBV30 and TRBJ1-1 provide the parts outside the CDR3, is SQTIHQWPATLVQPVGSPLSLECTVEGTSNPNLYWYRQAAGRGLQLLFYSVGIGQISSEVPQNLSASRPQDRQFILSSKKLLLSDSGFYLCAWKYPGTTNTEAFFGQGTRLTVV.

This chain uses TRBV5-5 with TRBJ2-7, with D possibly TRBD2 on 6 matching bases. V gave up 4 bases and J gave up 7 bases, with 21 bases separating them. The CDR3 is 15 residues long. Germline values: CDR1 SGHKS, CDR2 YYEKEE (reference sequence). The CDR3: CASSVRAGLPGEQYF. CDR3 DNA: TGTGCCAGCAGCGTAAGAGCGGGCCTCCCGGGTGAGCAGTACTTC.

The CDR3 spells CASSKDRVRSGYTF. Written as DNA, the CDR3 is TGTGCCAGCAGTAAGGACAGGGTAAGGAGTGGCTACACCTTC. J is TRBJ1-2 and V is TRBV28, with 8 bases matching TRBD1. From germline, CDR1 is MDHEN and CDR2 SYDVKM. V dropped 5 bases and J dropped 7; count of bases not matched to a gene: 9. CDR3 length: 14 amino acids.

The chain has TRBV30 and TRBJ1-2; unclear D gene. Germline CDR1 and CDR2: GTSNPN and SVGIG (reference sequence). This CDR3 is 12 amino acids long. The germline V and J ends were trimmed by 3 bases and 0 bases, with 5 bases remaining between them. The CDR3 loop is CAWSGSNYGYTF. CDR3 bases: TGTGCCTGGAGCGGGTCTAACTATGGCTACACCTTC.

This CDR3 reads CASSLVGPGVEGEQYF. CDR3 coding DNA: TGTGCCAGCAGTTTAGTAGGACCAGGTGTAGAGGGCGAGCAGTACTTC. This chain links TRBV27 with TRBJ2-7; D might be TRBD2 (5 bases). Trimming cost V 2 bases and J 6 bases, with 20 bases left between them. The CDR3 runs 16 residues. Looked up from germline, CDR1 is MNHEY and CDR2 is SMNVEV (reference sequence).

This sequence joins TRBV4-2 and TRBJ2-7; 7 bases line up with TRBD1. CDR1 and CDR2 (germline): LGHNA, YNFKEQ. Germline trimming cut 2 bases from V and 6 bases from J; bases unmatched to any gene: 10. The CDR3 totals 15 residues. The CDR3 reads CASSQTTGVYTEQYF. In DNA form, the CDR3 reads TGTGCCAGCAGCCAAACAACAGGGGTCTATACCGAGCAGTACTTC.

The chain has TRBV6-5 and TRBJ1-5; TRBD1 might be the D (6 bases). Deletions cut 6 bases from V and 1 base from J, with 13 bases between. Germline lookup yields CDR1 MNHEY and CDR2 SVGAGI. The CDR3 has 15 residues. The CDR3 sequence is CASRATGTSNQPQHF. CDR3 coding DNA: TGTGCCAGCAGAGCTACAGGGACGAGCAATCAGCCCCAGCATTTT.

This clone was seen just once. The V call is TRBV7-2, the J call TRBJ2-3; tentative D call: TRBD2 (5 bases). The germline CDR1 and CDR2 sequences are SGHTA and FQGNSA. The V gene lost 4 bases and the J gene lost 6 bases, with 14 bases spanning the gap. The CDR3 length is 14 residues. CDR3 loop: CASSSNRGRDTQYF. In nucleotides, the CDR3 is TGTGCCAGCAGCTCGAACCGGGGAAGGGATACGCAGTATTTT.

The rearrangement links TRBV28 to TRBJ1-2, with D tentatively TRBD1 (5 bases). The ends were cut back, 6 bases at V and 3 bases at J, with 17 bases in the middle. CDR3 length equals 15 residues. CDR1 and CDR2 (germline): MDHEN, SYDVKM. The CDR3 sequence is CASSAPPGSDYGYTF. CDR3 bases: TGTGCCAGCAGCGCTCCCCCAGGGTCCGACTATGGCTACACCTTC.

The rearrangement joins TRBV3-1 (or the pseudogene TRBV3-2) to TRBJ2-1, with 9 bases identical to TRBD1. Germline lookup yields CDR1 LGHDT and CDR2 YNNKEL (reference sequence). V lost 4 bases to trimming and J lost 7 bases; unmatched junction nucleotides: 20. The CDR3 consists of 19 residues. The CDR3 region is CASSRTPGQGRGELNEQFF. CDR3 DNA sequence: TGTGCCAGCAGCCGAACTCCGGGACAGGGTCGTGGGGAATTGAATGAGCAGTTCTTC.

V is TRBV7-8 and J is TRBJ2-7; 8 bases match TRBD1. CDR3 length: 14 amino acids. Germline V gene sequence: CDR1 SGHVS, CDR2 FQNEAQ. The junction had 0 bases not matched to a gene; V was cut back by 1 base and J by 1 base. The CDR3 bases are TGTGCCAGCAGCTTAGGGACAGGGTCCTACGAGCAGTACTTC. Protein sequence: CASSLGTGSYEQYF. Full variable domain (rest looked up from reference TRBV7-8 and TRBJ2-7): GAGVSQSPRYKVAKRGQDVALRCDPISGHVSLFWYQQALGQGPEFLTYFQNEAQLDKSGLPSDRFFAERPEGSVSTLKIQRTQQEDSAVYLCASSLGTGSYEQYFGPGTRLTVT.

The V call is TRBV14, the J call TRBJ2-4, with a possible D match to TRBD2 (6 bases). The CDR3 covers 14 residues. With 2 bases removed from V and 6 bases from J, the gap between germline ends came to 11 bases. CDR1 is SGHDN and CDR2 is FVKESK in the germline V gene. CDR3 DNA: TGTGCCAGCAGCCAATTAGCGCGGGGAAACATTCAGTACTTC. It is translated as CASSQLARGNIQYF.

V is TRBV4-3 and J is TRBJ2-7; weak D call: TRBD1 (5 bases). Trimming pared 0 bases from V and 2 bases from J, leaving 11 bases between. The CDR3 spans 15 residues. Germline assignment: CDR1 LGHNA and CDR2 YSLEER. CDR3 sequence (DNA): TGCGCCAGCAGCCAAGATCTCCAGGGAACCTACGAGCAGTACTTC. Translation gives CASSQDLQGTYEQYF.

The chain uses TRBV25-1 and TRBJ1-4, with 7 bases lining up with TRBD1. V was clipped by 6 bases and J by 10 bases; unmatched bases: 14. The CDR3 sequence is 15 residues long. Germline CDR1 MGHDK, CDR2 SYGVNS. The CDR3 coding sequence is TGTGCCAGCAGCCCTGGAGGGGGCTCATATGGAAAACTGTTTTTT. Protein: CASSPGGGSYGKLFF.

The chain employs TRBV9 and TRBJ2-3, with D possibly matching TRBD1 (6 bases). This CDR3 spans 14 amino acids. Between the trimmed V and J ends, which lost 1 base and 5 bases, there was a span of 11 bases. CDR1 and CDR2 from the germline V gene are SGDLS and YYNGEE. In DNA form, the CDR3 reads TGTGCCAGCAGCGTAAATCCGGGACAAGATACGCAGTATTTT. This gives the protein CASSVNPGQDTQYF.

The J gene is TRBJ1-4, the V gene TRBV6-5, with TRBD1 as a possible D gene (6 bases). The CDR3 runs 15 residues. The V end lost 6 bases, the J end lost 0 bases, and 11 bases lay between the germline ends. Per the germline V gene, CDR1 is MNHEY and CDR2 is SVGAGI. For the CDR3, the DNA is TGTGCCAGCAGAGCCAGGGGCCCAACTAATGAAAAACTGTTTTTT. Protein: CASRARGPTNEKLFF.

The chain carries TRBV7-6 and TRBJ1-5; D is uncertain. The CDR3 sequence is 13 residues long. V dropped 5 bases and J dropped 3 bases, with 8 bases sitting between them. From germline, CDR1 is SGHVS and CDR2 FNYEAQ. The CDR3 protein is CASSQDYNQPQHF. The CDR3, as DNA: TGTGCCAGCAGCCAGGATTACAATCAGCCCCAGCATTTT.

This chain links TRBV6-5 with TRBJ1-2; 8 bases fit TRBD1. Germline CDR1 reads MNHEY; CDR2 reads SVGAGI. This CDR3 spans 13 amino acids. The trim removed 6 bases at V and 6 bases at J, leaving 6 bases unmatched. The CDR3 coding sequence is TGTGCCAGCAGCTTTGGACAGGGAGATGGCTACACCTTC. As protein: CASSFGQGDGYTF.

This chain connects TRBV5-1 to TRBJ2-3, with 7 bases fitting TRBD2. V lost 3 bases, J lost 5 bases, and 12 bases stayed unmatched. This CDR3 is 16 amino acids long. Germline assignment: CDR1 SGHRS and CDR2 YFSETQ. The CDR3 region has the DNA TGCGCCAGCAGCTCCCAGGGCGGGAGTTGGAAAGATACGCAGTATTTT. Translating gives CASSSQGGSWKDTQYF.

The chain uses TRBV4-2 and TRBJ1-1; a weak D match, TRBD1 (5 bases). The V end lost 0 bases, the J end lost 10 bases, and 15 bases lay between the germline ends. Germline loops: CDR1 LGHNA, CDR2 YNFKEQ. CDR3 length: 14 residues. Here the CDR3 reads CASSQDLYRPLAFF. The CDR3 bases are TGTGCCAGCAGCCAAGATTTGTACAGGCCGTTAGCTTTCTTT.

This rearrangement joins TRBV7-9 to TRBJ2-1; 7 bases fit TRBD2. The V segment lost 5 bases and the J segment 4 bases; nucleotides outside the gene matches: 2. This CDR3 comprises 13 residues. The germline V gene has CDR1 SEHNR and CDR2 FQNEAQ (reference sequence). The CDR3 sequence is CASSRGSYNEQFF. The CDR3 bases are TGTGCCAGCAGCCGCGGGAGTTACAATGAGCAGTTCTTC.

The chain links TRBV2 to TRBJ1-5, with unresolved D. CDR1 and CDR2 (germline): SNHLY, FYNNEI. The CDR3 loop spans 13 amino acids. Trimming left V 2 bases short and J 4 bases short, with 6 bases between. CDR3 DNA sequence: TGTGCCAGCAGTGAAAATCCAAATCAGCCCCAGCATTTT. The encoded protein is CASSENPNQPQHF.

The sample holds one count of this clone. This rearrangement joins TRBV30 to TRBJ2-5; TRBD1 aligns across 8 bases. Germline loops: CDR1 GTSNPN, CDR2 SVGIG (reference sequence). V shed 3 bases, J shed 1 base, and the junction held 4 bases outside the gene matches. The CDR3 has 14 amino acids. The CDR3, as DNA: TGTGCCTGGAGCGCCGACAGGGGCCAAGAGACCCAGTACTTC. Protein: CAWSADRGQETQYF.